This TCR beta chain was profiled in a study of blood T cell repertoires in COVID-19. For the study at large: Nucleic acid was either cDNA or gDNA, and it came from T cells, B-cell-depleted T cells, or PBMCs.

This CDR3 has 14 amino acids. V trimming: 6 bases; J trimming: 1 base; junction bases outside the gene matches: 5. Per germline, CDR1 SQVTM and CDR2 ANQGSEA. As processed by the authors: How many nucleated cells were present was estimated from reference gene primer amplification. Clones were read by immunoSEQ multiplex PCR, and TCRdb kept only the in-frame ones, dropping some. V and J calls and clone size follow that table, whereas D and trimming were derived from the DNA. The profile covers about 300,000 clones, with about nine tenths appearing a single time and 6.9% taken by the ten largest. Sequencing was performed on peripheral blood. The rearrangement joins TRBV29-1 to TRBJ2-2; 7 bases align to TRBD1. The TCR was taken from a woman aged 25 to 39 who had recovered from COVID-19. CDR3 amino acids: CSVSGTENTGELFF. The CDR3 DNA follows: TGCAGCGTATCCGGGACAGAGAACACCGGGGAGCTGTTTTTT.